This TCR beta chain is drawn from a study of blood T cell repertoires in COVID-19. Looking at the study overall: T cells, B-cell-depleted T cells, or PBMCs provided the cDNA or gDNA that served as material.

Germline values: CDR1 LGHNA, CDR2 YSLEER. The J segment lost 2 bases and the V segment lost 1 base, leaving 4 bases of the junction unmatched. This CDR3 has 16 residues. The method was immunoSEQ multiplex PCR; TCRdb's version includes in-frame clones alone and lacks a portion of them. The table records hundreds of thousands of clones, about 90% of them present only once. Material for sequencing was peripheral blood. The J gene is TRBJ2-1, the V gene TRBV4-3, with TRBD1 identical over 8 bases. The sequence was collected from a woman younger than 35 who had recovered from COVID-19. The DNA of the CDR3 is TGCGCCAGCAGCCAAGGAAGGGGACAGGCCTACAATGAGCAGTTCTTC. This sequence encodes CASSQGRGQAYNEQFF.